These 2 T cell receptor beta chains originate from one sample sequenced in a study of tumor and adjacent non-tumor tissue in lung cancer. Three rounds of nested PCR, following a modified ARM-PCR protocol, produced the TCRbeta library. Using its own MiXCR run on the multiplex PCR reads, TCRdb lists one record per CDR3 protein. The table has 100,000 to 150,000 distinct CDR3 sequences, roughly 64% seen once. RNA was extracted from bulk tissue without any cell sorting. Sequenced: lung tumor tissue. The receptors here all came from a man aged 25 to 40 with non-small cell lung cancer.

This clonotype was seen at least ten times. This chain uses TRBV20-1 with TRBJ2-1; 14 bases are shared with TRBD2. The ends lost 5 bases at V and 7 bases at J; junction bases unmatched: 13. CDR1 and CDR2 from the germline V gene are DFQATT and SNEGSKA (reference sequence). The CDR3 runs to 17 residues. CDR3 nucleotides: TGCAGTGCTCCGACTAGCGGGAGGGTTTCGGTGAGGAATGAGCAGTTCTTC. Its translation: CSAPTSGRVSVRNEQFF.

Comment on this clonotype: It may be a read error: a sequence one base away is much more abundant. The chain uses TRBV20-1 and TRBJ2-1; 11 nucleotides line up with TRBD2. This CDR3 spans 13 amino acids. The germline V gene has CDR1 DFQATT and CDR2 SNEGSKA (reference sequence). The V and J ends lost 6 bases and 12 bases, in that order; junction bases with no gene match: 10. DNA for the CDR3: TGCAGTGCACTAGCGGGAGCGAAGGGTGTGCAGTTCTTC. It specifies CSALAGAKGVQFF.